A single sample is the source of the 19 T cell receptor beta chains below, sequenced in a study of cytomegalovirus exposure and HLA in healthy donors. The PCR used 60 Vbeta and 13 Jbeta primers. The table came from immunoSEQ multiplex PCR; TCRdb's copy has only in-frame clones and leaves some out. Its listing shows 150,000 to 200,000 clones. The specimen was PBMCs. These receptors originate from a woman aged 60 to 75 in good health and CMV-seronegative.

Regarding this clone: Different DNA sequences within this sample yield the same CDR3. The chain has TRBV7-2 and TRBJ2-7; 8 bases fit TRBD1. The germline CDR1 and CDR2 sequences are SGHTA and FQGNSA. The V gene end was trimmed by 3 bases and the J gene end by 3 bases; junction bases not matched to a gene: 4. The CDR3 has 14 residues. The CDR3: CASSFGQGVYEQYF. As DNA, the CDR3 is TGTGCCAGCAGCTTCGGACAGGGAGTCTACGAGCAGTACTTC.

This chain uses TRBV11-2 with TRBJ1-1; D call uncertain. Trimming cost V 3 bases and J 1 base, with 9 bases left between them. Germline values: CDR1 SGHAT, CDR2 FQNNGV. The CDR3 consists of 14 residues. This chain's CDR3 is CASSFTAGNTEAFF. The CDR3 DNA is TGTGCCAGCAGCTTCACCGCGGGGAACACTGAAGCTTTCTTT.

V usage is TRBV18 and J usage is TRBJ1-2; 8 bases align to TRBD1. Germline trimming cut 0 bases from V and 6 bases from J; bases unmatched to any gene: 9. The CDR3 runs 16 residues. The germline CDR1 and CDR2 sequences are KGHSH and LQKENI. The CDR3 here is CASSPPGTGPNDGYTF. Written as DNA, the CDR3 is TGTGCCAGCTCACCACCGGGGACAGGTCCAAACGATGGCTACACCTTC.

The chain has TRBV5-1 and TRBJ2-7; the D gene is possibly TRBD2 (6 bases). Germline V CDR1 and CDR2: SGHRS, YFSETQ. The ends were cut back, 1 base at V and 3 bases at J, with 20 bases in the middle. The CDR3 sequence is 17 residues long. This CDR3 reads CASSLLAGPRAIYEQYF. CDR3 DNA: TGCGCCAGCAGCTTGCTTGCGGGGCCTCGGGCGATCTACGAGCAGTACTTC. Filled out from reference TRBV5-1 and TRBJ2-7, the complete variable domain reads KAGVTQTPRYLIKTRGQQVTLSCSPISGHRSVSWYQQTPGQGLQFLFEYFSETQRNKGNFPGRFSGRQFSNSRSEMNVSTLELGDSALYLCASSLLAGPRAIYEQYFGPGTRLTVT.

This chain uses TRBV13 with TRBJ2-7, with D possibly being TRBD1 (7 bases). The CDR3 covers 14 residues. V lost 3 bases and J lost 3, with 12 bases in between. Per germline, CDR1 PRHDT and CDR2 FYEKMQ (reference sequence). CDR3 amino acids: CASSLEGADYEQYF. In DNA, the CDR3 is TGTGCCAGCAGCTTGGAGGGGGCGGACTACGAGCAGTACTTC.

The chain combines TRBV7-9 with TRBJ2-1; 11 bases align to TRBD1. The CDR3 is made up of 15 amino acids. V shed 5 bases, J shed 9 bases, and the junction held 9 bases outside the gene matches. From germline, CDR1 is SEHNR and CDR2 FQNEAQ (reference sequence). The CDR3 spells CASSIIGQGAGEQFF. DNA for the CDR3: TGTGCCAGCAGCATTATCGGACAGGGGGCAGGTGAGCAGTTCTTC.

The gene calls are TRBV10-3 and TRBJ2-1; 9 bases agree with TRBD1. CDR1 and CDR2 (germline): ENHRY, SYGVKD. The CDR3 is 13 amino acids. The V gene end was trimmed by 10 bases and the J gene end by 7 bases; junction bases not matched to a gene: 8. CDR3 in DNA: TGTGCCACCCGGGACAGGGTCAAGAATGAGCAGTTCTTC. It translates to CATRDRVKNEQFF.

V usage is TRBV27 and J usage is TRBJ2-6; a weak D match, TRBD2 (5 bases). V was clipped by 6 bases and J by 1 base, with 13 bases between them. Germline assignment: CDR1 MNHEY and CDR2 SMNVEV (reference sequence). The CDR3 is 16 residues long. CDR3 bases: TGTGCCAGCAGCACCCAGAGAGGGTCTGGGGCCAACGTCCTGACTTTC. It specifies CASSTQRGSGANVLTF.

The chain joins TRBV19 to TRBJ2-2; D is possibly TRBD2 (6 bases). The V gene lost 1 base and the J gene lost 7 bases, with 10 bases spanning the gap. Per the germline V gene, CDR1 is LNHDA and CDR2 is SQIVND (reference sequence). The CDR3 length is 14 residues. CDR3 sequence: CASSIARGIGELFF. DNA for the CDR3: TGTGCCAGTAGTATAGCCCGGGGGATCGGGGAGCTGTTTTTT. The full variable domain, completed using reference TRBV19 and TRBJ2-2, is DGGITQSPKYLFRKEGQNVTLSCEQNLNHDAMYWYRQDPGQGLRLIYYSQIVNDFQKGDIAEGYSVSREKKESFPLTVTSAQKNPTAFYLCASSIARGIGELFFGEGSRLTVL.

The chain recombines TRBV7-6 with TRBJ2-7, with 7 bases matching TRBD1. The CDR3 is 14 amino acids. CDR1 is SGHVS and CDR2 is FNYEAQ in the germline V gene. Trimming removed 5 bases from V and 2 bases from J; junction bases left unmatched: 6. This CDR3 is CASSQRQGAYEQYF. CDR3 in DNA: TGTGCCAGCAGCCAGAGACAGGGAGCCTACGAGCAGTACTTC.

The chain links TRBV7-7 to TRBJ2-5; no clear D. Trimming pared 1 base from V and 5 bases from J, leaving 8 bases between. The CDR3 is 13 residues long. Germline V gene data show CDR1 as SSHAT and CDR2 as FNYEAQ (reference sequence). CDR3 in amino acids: CASSLDGPETQYF. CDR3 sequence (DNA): TGTGCCAGCAGCTTAGATGGCCCGGAGACCCAGTACTTC.

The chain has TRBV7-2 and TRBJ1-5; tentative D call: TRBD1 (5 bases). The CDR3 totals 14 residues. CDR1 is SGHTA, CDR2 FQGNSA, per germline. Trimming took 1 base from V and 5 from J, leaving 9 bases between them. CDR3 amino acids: CASSLGDFYQPQHF. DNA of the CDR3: TGTGCCAGCAGCTTAGGGGACTTCTATCAGCCCCAGCATTTT.

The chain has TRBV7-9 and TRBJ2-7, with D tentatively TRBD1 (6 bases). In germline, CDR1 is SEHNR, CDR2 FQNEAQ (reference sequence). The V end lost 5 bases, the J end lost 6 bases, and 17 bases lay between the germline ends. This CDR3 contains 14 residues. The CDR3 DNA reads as TGTGCCAGCAGCCCGCGGACAGCGGTGACCGAGCAGTACTTC. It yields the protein CASSPRTAVTEQYF.

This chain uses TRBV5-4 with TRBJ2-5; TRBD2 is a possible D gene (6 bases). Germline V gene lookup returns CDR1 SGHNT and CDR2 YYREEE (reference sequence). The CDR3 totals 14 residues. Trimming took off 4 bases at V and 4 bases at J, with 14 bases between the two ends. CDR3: CASSRDWRRETQYF. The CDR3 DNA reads TGTGCCAGCAGCAGGGACTGGCGGCGAGAGACCCAGTACTTC.

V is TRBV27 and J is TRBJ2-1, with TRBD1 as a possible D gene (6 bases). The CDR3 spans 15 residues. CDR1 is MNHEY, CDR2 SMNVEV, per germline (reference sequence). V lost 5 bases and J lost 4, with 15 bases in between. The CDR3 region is CASSDLQGKYNEQFF. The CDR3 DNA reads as TGTGCCAGCAGTGACCTACAGGGCAAATACAATGAGCAGTTCTTC.

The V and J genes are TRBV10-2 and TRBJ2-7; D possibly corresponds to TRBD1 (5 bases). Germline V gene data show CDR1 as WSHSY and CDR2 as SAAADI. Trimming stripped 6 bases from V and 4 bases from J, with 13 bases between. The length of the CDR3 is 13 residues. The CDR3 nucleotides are TGCGCCAGCAGCTCCGGACATCTATACGAGCAGTACTTC. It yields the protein CASSSGHLYEQYF.

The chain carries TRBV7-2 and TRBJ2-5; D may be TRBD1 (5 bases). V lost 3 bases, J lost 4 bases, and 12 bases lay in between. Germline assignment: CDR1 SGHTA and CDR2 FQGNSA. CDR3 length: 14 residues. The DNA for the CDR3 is TGTGCCAGCAGCTTTGGACATTTCGGAGAGACCCAGTACTTC. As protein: CASSFGHFGETQYF. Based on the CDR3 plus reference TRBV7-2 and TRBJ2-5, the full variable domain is GAGVSQSPSNKVTEKGKDVELRCDPISGHTALYWYRQSLGQGLEFLIYFQGNSAPDKSGLPSDRFSAERTGGSVSTLTIQRTQQEDSAVYLCASSFGHFGETQYFGPGTRLLVL.

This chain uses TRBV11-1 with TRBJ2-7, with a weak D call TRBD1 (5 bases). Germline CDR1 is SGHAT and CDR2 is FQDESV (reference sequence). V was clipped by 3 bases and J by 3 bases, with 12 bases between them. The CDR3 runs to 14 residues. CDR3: CASSLEQGYYEQYF. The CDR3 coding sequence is TGTGCCAGCAGCTTGGAGCAGGGCTACTACGAGCAGTACTTC.

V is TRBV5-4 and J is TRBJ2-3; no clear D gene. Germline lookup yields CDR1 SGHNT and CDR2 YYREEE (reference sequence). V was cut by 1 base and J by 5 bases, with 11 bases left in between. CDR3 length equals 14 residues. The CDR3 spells CASSLFTGGDTQYF. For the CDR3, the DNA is TGTGCCAGCAGCTTGTTTACCGGCGGAGATACGCAGTATTTT.